Listed below are T cell receptor beta chains from one sample, sequenced in a study of early stage breast cancer tumors. TCRdb keeps only in-frame clones here, not all; method: immunoSEQ multiplex PCR. The data show more than 8,500 clones, with around 79% seen just once and under 9.5% held by the top ten. Source material: normal breast tissue next to the tumor. The receptors derive from a person aged 35-55 years with breast cancer. CDR3s include the opening cysteine and the closing phenylalanine or tryptophan. D genes are given only for firm matches. Some rows mark clone size as missing; the rest say once, few, many or name a class of expanded clone.

TRBV7-9	-	-	TRBJ2-7	TGTGCCAGCAGCTTAGGTCGGGGGGGCCGGGACAGGGCATCCTACGAGCAGTACTTC	CASSLGRGGRDRASYEQYF
TRBV5-6	TRBD2	-	TRBJ2-4	TGTGCCAGCAGCTTGGGGTTTGCTAGCGGGCGGCAGTACTTC	CASSLGFASGRQYF
TRBV5-5	-	-	TRBJ2-5	TGTGCCAGCAGCTTGGGCGCCGCTCTGGAGACCCAGTACTTC	CASSLGAALETQYF
TRBV4-2	TRBD2	large	TRBJ2-1	TGTGCCAGCAGCCAAGAAGGAGCGGGAGGGCCGGATGAGCAGTTCTTC	CASSQEGAGGPDEQFF
TRBV5-1	TRBD2	-	TRBJ2-3	TGCGCCAGCAGGGCTACTAGCGCGATCACAGATACGCAGTATTTT	CASRATSAITDTQYF
TRBV6-5	TRBD1	-	TRBJ1-2	TGTGCCAGCAGTTATCAGGGGGGAGGCTATGGCTACACCTTC	CASSYQGGGYGYTF
TRBV5-4	-	-	TRBJ2-3	TGTGCCAGCAGCTCCGGGGATACGCAGTATTTT	CASSSGDTQYF
TRBV9	-	-	TRBJ2-7	TGTGCCAGCAGCGTAGGCCCCTTGGAGGGGAAGTACTTC	CASSVGPLEGKYF
TRBV2	TRBD1	-	TRBJ1-4	TGTGCCAGCAGTGAACGGACAGGGAATGAAAAACTGTTTTTT	CASSERTGNEKLFF
TRBV6-1	TRBD1	-	TRBJ2-1	TGTGCCACCGCCACCGGGACAGAGGAATACAATGAGCAGTTCTTC	CATATGTEEYNEQFF
TRBV7-2	-	-	TRBJ2-1	TGTGCCAGCACCTTTTACATCGGGGAGCAGTTCTTC	CASTFYIGEQFF
TRBV6-5	-	-	TRBJ1-2	TGTGCCAGCAACCCACAGGGTGGCGGCTATGGCTACACCTTC	CASNPQGGGYGYTF
TRBV18	-	-	TRBJ1-1	TGTGCCAGCTCACCACGCACAGCGAACACTGAAGCTTTCTTT	CASSPRTANTEAFF
TRBV2	-	-	TRBJ1-2	TGTGCCAGCAGTCTCACCGCTAACTATGGCTACACCTTC	CASSLTANYGYTF
TRBV7-9	-	-	TRBJ1-3	TGTGCCAGCAGCTTAGGGGCCTCAAGCTCTGGAAACACCATATATTTT	CASSLGASSSGNTIYF
TRBV6-1	TRBD1	-	TRBJ1-2	TGTGCCAGCAGTGCTGCGGGGGGACAGGGAGTGTATGGCTACACCTTC	CASSAAGGQGVYGYTF
TRBV28	TRBD1	-	TRBJ1-5	TGTGCCAGCAGTTCCGGGACAGCTTGGAGTCAGCCCCAGCATTTT	CASSSGTAWSQPQHF
TRBV11-1	TRBD1	-	TRBJ2-1	TGTGCCAGCAGCTTAGACCTTGGACAGGGCGCCTACAATGAGCAGTTCTTC	CASSLDLGQGAYNEQFF
TRBV15	TRBD2	-	TRBJ2-3	TGTGCCACCAGCAGAGGTCTGGGGGGGTCAGATACGCAGTATTTT	CATSRGLGGSDTQYF
TRBV6-5	TRBD1	-	TRBJ2-5	TGTGCCAGCACCAAAAAACCGGGACAGGGGGGGACCCAGTACTTC	CASTKKPGQGGTQYF
TRBV7-9	TRBD2	-	TRBJ2-5	TGTGCCAGCAGCCCCCCGACTAGCGGATCTGCCCGAGAGACCCAGTACTTC	CASSPPTSGSARETQYF
TRBV4-2	-	-	TRBJ2-7	TGTGCCAGCAGCCAAGAAATCGGGGGCCGCGAGCAGTACTTC	CASSQEIGGREQYF
TRBV5-6	-	-	TRBJ2-7	TGTGCCAGCAGCTTGGGGGGGCAAGCCTACGAGCAGTACTTC	CASSLGGQAYEQYF
TRBV19	TRBD1	-	TRBJ2-3	TGTGCCAGTAGTGGGACAGGATCTTTCACAGATACGCAGTATTTT	CASSGTGSFTDTQYF
TRBV19	-	-	TRBJ2-3	TGTGCCAGTAGTATGGGGATGGGCGGGAGCACAGATACGCAGTATTTT	CASSMGMGGSTDTQYF
TRBV6-5	-	-	TRBJ2-7	TGTGCCACCCGTAACGAAATCTACGAGCAGTACTTC	CATRNEIYEQYF
TRBV11-1	-	-	TRBJ2-7	TGTGCCAGCAGCTTAGCCTCGGGACGGGCATACTACGAGCAGTACTTC	CASSLASGRAYYEQYF
TRBV5-1	-	-	TRBJ2-5	TGCGCCAGCAGCCCGAAAGGGGCAGCCCAAGAGACCCAGTACTTC	CASSPKGAAQETQYF
TRBV10-2	TRBD2	-	TRBJ2-1	TGCGCCAGCAGTGACCCTAGACTAGCGGGAATGGATGATGAGCAGTTCTTC	CASSDPRLAGMDDEQFF
TRBV5-1	TRBD1	-	TRBJ1-4	TGCGCCAGCAGCTTGGTCCCCAGGGGGAATGAAAAACTGTTTTTT	CASSLVPRGNEKLFF
TRBV10-3	-	-	TRBJ1-2	TGTGCCATCAGTGAGCCGGACGGGACTAACTATGGCTACACCTTC	CAISEPDGTNYGYTF
TRBV30	-	-	TRBJ2-7	TGTGCCTGGAGTGGTAGCGGCTCCTACGAGCAGTACTTC	CAWSGSGSYEQYF
TRBV30	-	-	TRBJ2-7	TGTGCCTGGAGCAGATGGACTCCTACCTACGAGCAGTACTTC	CAWSRWTPTYEQYF
TRBV14	-	-	TRBJ2-3	TGTGCCAGCAGCCAAGAACTGGGAGCAGATACGCAGTATTTT	CASSQELGADTQYF
TRBV11-2	TRBD1	-	TRBJ1-4	TGTGCCAGCAGCTTGGGGGGGACAGAGGCGGAACTGTTTTTT	CASSLGGTEAELFF
TRBV7-7	-	few	TRBJ2-1	TGTGCTAGCAGCTCGGGACCTGTTAATGAGCAGTTCTTC	CASSSGPVNEQFF
TRBV7-3	-	-	TRBJ2-3	TGTGCCAGCAGCTTAGGGGAACAGACAGATACGCAGTATTTT	CASSLGEQTDTQYF
TRBV30	TRBD2	-	TRBJ2-3	TGTGCCTGGAGCCCCGGGACTACGAGTGCCACAGATACGCAGTATTTT	CAWSPGTTSATDTQYF
TRBV11-3	TRBD2	-	TRBJ2-1	TGTGCCAGCAGCTCACTAGCGGGAGGGCTTAATGAGCAGTTCTTC	CASSSLAGGLNEQFF
TRBV5-8	-	-	TRBJ2-7	TGTGCCAGCAGCTTCTACAGGGGCGGGAACGAGCAGTACTTC	CASSFYRGGNEQYF